The sequence of this T cell receptor (beta chain) was determined in a study of CD8 T cells in ankylosing spondylitis. Overall study results and limits: The study identified a TCR beta motif of several highly homologous variants that appeared characteristic of ankylosing spondylitis blood.

Concerning this clonotype itself: Its antigen is still unknown.

Germline CDR1 is SGDLS and CDR2 is YYNGEE. The CDR3 length is 16 residues. The V gene lost 0 bases and the J gene lost 0 bases, with 10 bases spanning the gap. TCRdb redid the calling of the 5' RACE reads with MiXCR, one entry per CDR3 protein. The repertoire holds about 540,000 distinct CDR3 sequences, with about an eighth as singletons. The genes are TRBV9 and TRBJ2-1, with D hard to call. The material sequenced was blood, either unsorted or a sorted T cell fraction (not recorded which). The sequence was collected from a male donor with ankylosing spondylitis. In DNA form, the CDR3 reads TGTGCCAGCAGCGTAGACGAGAGAAGCTCCTACAATGAGCAGTTCTTC. This translates into CASSVDERSSYNEQFF.